This T cell receptor (beta chain) was recovered during a study of T-cell memory formation after mild COVID-19. Background on the study: The two donors had largely donor-specific TCR clusters. Study-level points and caveats: Clones contracting across day 15 to 85 had a balanced CD4/CD8 profile; later expanding clones leaned CD4+.

The CDR3 runs to 14 residues. Unmatched junction bases numbered 3, after V lost 6 bases and J lost 3 bases. CDR1 is DFQATT, CDR2 SNEGSKA, per germline (reference sequence). The 5'RACE method, run with constant-segment primers, produced TCR alpha and TCR beta cDNA libraries (carrying sample barcodes and UMIs). TCRdb re-derived calls from the 5' RACE reads in MiXCR, one entry per CDR3 protein. Among 400,000 to 500,000 distinct CDR3 sequences listed, 20% were seen once. On this clonotype: Its antigen remains unknown.

The sequence derives from an adult woman who had mild COVID-19 (a few samples of this study predate the infection). Cell type and time point are not known. The sequenced sample consisted of PBMCs or a T cell subset sorted from them (not recorded which). This sequence joins TRBV20-1 and TRBJ2-1; 12 positions match TRBD2. CDR3 in amino acids: CSALAGGIYNEQFF. Here the CDR3 DNA reads TGCAGTGCCCTAGCGGGGGGGATCTACAATGAGCAGTTCTTC.